The T cell receptor (beta chain) under discussion was sequenced for a study of T cell clones after liver transplantation. This clone was seen at least ten times. Its antigen is unknown. The assay was immunoSEQ multiplex PCR, and TCRdb's table has in-frame clones only and misses some. The sample includes 15,000 to 20,000 clones, 80% of them seen just once. Study outcomes and limitations: A larger donor-reactive than third-party decline suggested partial antigen-specific deletion. These preliminary findings come from unstandardized post-transplant sampling times.

The sample was CD8+ T cells from blood, taken 48 months after liver transplant. The sequence came from a human patient who received a liver transplant. Some T cells may originate from the graft donor.

The CDR3 region has the DNA TGCAGCGTTGAAGGAGGGGATTCTAGCGGGGATCATGAGCAGTTCTTC. Protein product: CSVEGGDSSGDHEQFF. V gene TRBV29-1 combines with J gene TRBJ2-1, with TRBD2 matching 9 bases. With 1 base clipped from V and 8 bases from J, the junction kept 12 bases outside the gene matches. From germline, CDR1 is SQVTM and CDR2 ANQGSEA. This CDR3 contains 16 residues.